The text below deals with one T cell receptor (beta chain). Donors gave about 10 milliliters of peripheral blood apiece. The sample comes from a study of blood T cells in healthy people across ages. For the second PCR, which ran for 7 to 11 cycles, a sample-barcoded 5' primer and a J-beta primer mix were used. TCRdb reprocessed the 5' RACE reads via MiXCR and lists one record per CDR3 protein. This sample has about 800,000 distinct CDR3 sequences, with approximately 25% found just once. Germline loops: CDR1 SGHDN, CDR2 FVKESK. The CDR3 sequence is 17 residues long. Between the trimmed V and J ends, which lost 3 bases and 2 bases, there was a span of 20 bases. The sample was also linked to a second study, of T cells of mothers and their children. Turning to that study: Detection of persistent microchimeric T cell clones did not occur.

V usage is TRBV14 and J usage is TRBJ2-7; no clear D. Sequenced sample: blood. The receptor was derived from a boy under 18 in good health. CDR3 in DNA: TGTGCCAGCAGCCAGGAAGATGTGGCTGGACGAACCTACGAGCAGTACTTC. Amino acid sequence: CASSQEDVAGRTYEQYF.